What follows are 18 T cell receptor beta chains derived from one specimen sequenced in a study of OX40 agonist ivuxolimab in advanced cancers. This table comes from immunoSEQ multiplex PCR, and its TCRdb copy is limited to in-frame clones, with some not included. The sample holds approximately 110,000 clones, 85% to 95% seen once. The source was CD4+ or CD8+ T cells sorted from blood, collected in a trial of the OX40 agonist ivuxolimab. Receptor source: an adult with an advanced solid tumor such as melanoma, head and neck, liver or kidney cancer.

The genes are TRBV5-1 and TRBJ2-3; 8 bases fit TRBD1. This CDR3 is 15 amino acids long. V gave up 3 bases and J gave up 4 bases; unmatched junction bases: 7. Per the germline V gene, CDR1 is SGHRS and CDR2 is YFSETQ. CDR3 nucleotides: TGCGCCAGCAGCTCCTTGACAGGGGTCGCAGATACGCAGTATTTT. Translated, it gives CASSSLTGVADTQYF.

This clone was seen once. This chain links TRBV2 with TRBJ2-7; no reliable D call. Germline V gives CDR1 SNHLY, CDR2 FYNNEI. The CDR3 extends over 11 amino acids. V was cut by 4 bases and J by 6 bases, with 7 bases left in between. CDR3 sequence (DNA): TGTGCCAGCAGTGCCAGCCCCGAGCAGTACTTC. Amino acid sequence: CASSASPEQYF.

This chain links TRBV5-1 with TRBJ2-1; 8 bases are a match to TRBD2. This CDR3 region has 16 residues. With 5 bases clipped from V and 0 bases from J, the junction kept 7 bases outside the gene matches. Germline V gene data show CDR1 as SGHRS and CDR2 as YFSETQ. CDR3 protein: CASSSGGTSSYNEQFF. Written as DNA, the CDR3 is TGCGCCAGCAGTTCGGGAGGGACTAGCTCCTACAATGAGCAGTTCTTC.

The CDR3 bases are TGTGCCAGCAGCCGAAAGGGACAGGGCGCCGGGGAGCTGTTTTTT. Translation gives CASSRKGQGAGELFF. This chain uses TRBV7-8 with TRBJ2-2, with TRBD1 identical over 9 bases. CDR3 length: 15 amino acids. With V trimmed by 5 bases and J by 6 bases, 7 bases remained unmatched. Germline V gene lookup returns CDR1 SGHVS and CDR2 FQNEAQ.

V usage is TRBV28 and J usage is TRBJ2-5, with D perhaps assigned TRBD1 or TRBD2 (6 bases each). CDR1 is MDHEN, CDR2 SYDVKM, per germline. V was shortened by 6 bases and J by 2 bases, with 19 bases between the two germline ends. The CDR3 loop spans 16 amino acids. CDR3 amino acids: CASSPAGHIFQETQYF. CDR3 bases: TGTGCCAGCAGCCCGGCGGGACATATCTTTCAAGAGACCCAGTACTTC.

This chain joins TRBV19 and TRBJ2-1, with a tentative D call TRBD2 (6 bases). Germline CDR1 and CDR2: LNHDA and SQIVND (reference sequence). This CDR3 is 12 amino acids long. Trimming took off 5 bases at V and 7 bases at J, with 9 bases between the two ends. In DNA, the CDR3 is TGTGCCAGTAGTCGGGAGCGGAATGAGCAGTTCTTC. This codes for CASSRERNEQFF.

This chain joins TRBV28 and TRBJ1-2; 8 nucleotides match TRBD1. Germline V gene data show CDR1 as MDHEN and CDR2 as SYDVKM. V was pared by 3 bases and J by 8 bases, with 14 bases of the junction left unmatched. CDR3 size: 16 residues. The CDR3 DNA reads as TGTGCCAGCAGTTTTAGCGGACAGGGAAAACCCCAGGGCTACACCTTC. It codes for CASSFSGQGKPQGYTF.

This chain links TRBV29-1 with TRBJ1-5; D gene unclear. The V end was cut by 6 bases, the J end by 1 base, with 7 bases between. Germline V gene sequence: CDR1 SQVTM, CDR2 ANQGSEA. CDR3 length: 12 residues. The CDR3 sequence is CSVTDSNQPQHF. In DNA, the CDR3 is TGCAGCGTCACGGACAGCAATCAGCCCCAGCATTTT. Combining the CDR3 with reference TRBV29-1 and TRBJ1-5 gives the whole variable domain SAVISQKPSRDICQRGTSLTIQCQVDSQVTMMFWYRQQPGQSLTLIATANQGSEATYESGFVIDKFPISRPNLTFSTLTVSNMSPEDSSIYLCSVTDSNQPQHFGDGTRLSIL.

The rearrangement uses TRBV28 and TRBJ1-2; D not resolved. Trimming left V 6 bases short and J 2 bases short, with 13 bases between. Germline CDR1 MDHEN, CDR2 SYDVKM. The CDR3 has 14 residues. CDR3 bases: TGTGCCAGCAGGTCGGTGAATTCCAACTATGGCTACACCTTC. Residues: CASRSVNSNYGYTF.

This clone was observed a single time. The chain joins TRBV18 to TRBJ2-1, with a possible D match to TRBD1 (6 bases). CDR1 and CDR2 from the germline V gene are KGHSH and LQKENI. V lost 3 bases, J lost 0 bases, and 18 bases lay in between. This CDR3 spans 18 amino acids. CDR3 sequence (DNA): TGTGCCAGCTCACCTATACCGACCGGACAGAGCTCCTACAATGAGCAGTTCTTC. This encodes CASSPIPTGQSSYNEQFF.

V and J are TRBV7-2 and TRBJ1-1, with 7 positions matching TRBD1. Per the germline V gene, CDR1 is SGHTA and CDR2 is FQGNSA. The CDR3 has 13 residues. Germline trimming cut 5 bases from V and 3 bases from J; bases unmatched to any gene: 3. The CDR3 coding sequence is TGTGCCAGCAGCATGCAGGGGGACACTGAAGCTTTCTTT. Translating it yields CASSMQGDTEAFF.

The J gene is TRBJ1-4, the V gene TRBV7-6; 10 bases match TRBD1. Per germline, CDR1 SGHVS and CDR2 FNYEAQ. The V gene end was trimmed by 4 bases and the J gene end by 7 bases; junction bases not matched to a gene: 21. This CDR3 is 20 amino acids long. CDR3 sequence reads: CASSSRPLEGQGTLFEKLFF. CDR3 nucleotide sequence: TGTGCCAGCAGCTCCCGCCCACTAGAGGGACAGGGGACCCTATTTGAAAAACTGTTTTTT.

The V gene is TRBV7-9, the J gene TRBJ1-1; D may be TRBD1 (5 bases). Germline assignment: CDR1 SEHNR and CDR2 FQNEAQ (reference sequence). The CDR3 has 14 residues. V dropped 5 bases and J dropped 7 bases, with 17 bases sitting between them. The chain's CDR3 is CASSRSGAINEAFF. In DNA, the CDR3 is TGTGCCAGCAGCCGCTCTGGGGCGATTAATGAAGCTTTCTTT.

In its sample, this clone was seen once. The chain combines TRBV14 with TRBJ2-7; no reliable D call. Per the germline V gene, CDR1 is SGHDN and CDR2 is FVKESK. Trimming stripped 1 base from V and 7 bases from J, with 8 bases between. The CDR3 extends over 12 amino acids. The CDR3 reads CASSQVGREQYF. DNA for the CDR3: TGTGCCAGCAGCCAAGTCGGTAGGGAGCAGTACTTC.

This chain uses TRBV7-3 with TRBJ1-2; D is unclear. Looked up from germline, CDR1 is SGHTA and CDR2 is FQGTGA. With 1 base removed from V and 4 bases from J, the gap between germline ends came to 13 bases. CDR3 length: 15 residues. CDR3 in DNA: TGTGCCAGCAGCTTAATCCCTGGCTCTGCCTATGGCTACACCTTC. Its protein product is CASSLIPGSAYGYTF.

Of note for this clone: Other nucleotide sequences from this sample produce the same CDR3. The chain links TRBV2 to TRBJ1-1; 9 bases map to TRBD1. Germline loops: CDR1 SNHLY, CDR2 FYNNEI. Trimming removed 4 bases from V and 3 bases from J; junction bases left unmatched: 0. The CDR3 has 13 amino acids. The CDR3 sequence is CASSGDRDTEAFF. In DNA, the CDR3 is TGTGCCAGCAGTGGGGACAGGGACACTGAAGCTTTCTTT.

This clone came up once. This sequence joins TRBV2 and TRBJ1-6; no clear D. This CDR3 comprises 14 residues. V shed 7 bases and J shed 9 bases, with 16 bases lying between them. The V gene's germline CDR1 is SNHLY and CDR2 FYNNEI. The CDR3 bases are TGTGCCAGCAACAGTCTGGAAGGTGCTTCACCCCTCCACTTT. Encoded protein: CASNSLEGASPLHF.

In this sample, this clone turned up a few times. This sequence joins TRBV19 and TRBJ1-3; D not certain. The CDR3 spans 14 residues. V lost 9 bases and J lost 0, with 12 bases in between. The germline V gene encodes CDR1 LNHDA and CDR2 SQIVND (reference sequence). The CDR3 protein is CASAGMSSGNTIYF. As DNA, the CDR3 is TGTGCCAGCGCCGGGATGAGCTCTGGAAACACCATATATTTT.